This TCR beta chain was found in a study of post-analysis software for immune sequencing data. Incorporated into the TCR beta cDNA libraries were unique molecular identifiers, which served to reduce PCR and sequencing biases. It was from about 0.94 to 9.7 million T cells that about 540,000 cDNA molecules came. Each CDR3 protein gets one entry after TCRdb re-called the PCR reads with MiXCR. The sample gives under 650,000 distinct CDR3 sequences, about 40% of which show up once; 1.5% to 2% is in the top ten. Study conclusions and caveats: Patients used about 5 TRBV segments, including TRBV5-6, TRBV5-1 and TRBV20-1, more often than controls.

Germline CDR1 and CDR2: DFQATT and SNEGSKA (reference sequence). V was pared by 5 bases and J by 1 base, with 11 bases between. The CDR3 totals 13 residues. This clonotype was observed a handful of times. Its antigen remains unidentified. The sample comprised blood. This TCR came from a girl aged 10 to 17 with multiple sclerosis. The chain links TRBV20-1 to TRBJ1-2, with D possibly matching TRBD1 (6 bases). CDR3 nucleotide sequence: TGCAGTGCTTCGGGACAAAATAACTATGGCTACACCTTC. Translating gives CSASGQNNYGYTF.